Listed below are T cell receptor beta chains from one sample, sequenced in a study of T cell repertoires in cytomegalovirus infection. For these TCRs, the target antigens are not known. TCRdb redid the calling of the reads with MiXCR, one entry per CDR3 protein. The table includes some 700,000 distinct CDR3 sequences, 30% to 40% detected once. The source material was cultured PBMCs, sampled from culture after CMV antigen stimulation. The receptors were gathered from a human donor in good health (CMV status not recorded). Some clones in this sample may be carry-over from other donors' samples. The CDR3 runs from the conserved cysteine through the conserved F or W. D genes are given only for firm matches. Some rows have no size entry. The others give once, few or many, or a class for an expanded clone.

size: few; D: .; length: 14; V: TRBV7-9; J: TRBJ2-1; DNA: TGTGCCAGCAGACGACAGCAATCCTACAATGAGCAGTTCTTC; CDR3: CASRRQQSYNEQFF
size: .; D: .; length: 14; V: TRBV7-2; J: TRBJ2-3; DNA: TGTGCCAGCAGCGAGACCGGGACAATTAGTACGCAGTATTTT; CDR3: CASSETGTISTQYF
size: .; D: .; length: 15; V: TRBV7-6; J: TRBJ1-1; DNA: TGTGCCAGCAGCTTACTCGTAAGAGGGAACACTGAAGCTTTCTTT; CDR3: CASSLLVRGNTEAFF
size: .; D: .; length: 14; V: TRBV19; J: TRBJ2-7; DNA: TGTGCCAGTAGTATGGGGACGGTCACCTACGAGCAGTACTTC; CDR3: CASSMGTVTYEQYF
size: .; D: .; length: 15; V: TRBV3-1; J: TRBJ1-1; DNA: TGTGCCAGCAGCCAAGTATTCAGGGGCGCCACTGAAGCTTTCTTT; CDR3: CASSQVFRGATEAFF
size: once; D: .; length: 14; V: TRBV7-6; J: TRBJ2-1; DNA: TGTGCCAGCAGCCAATGGGCCCAGGGGAATGAGCAGTTCTTC; CDR3: CASSQWAQGNEQFF
size: .; D: .; length: 16; V: TRBV6-1; J: TRBJ2-1; DNA: TGTGCCAGCAGTGAGGGGGGATCTCCCTGGCACAATGAGCAGTTCTTC; CDR3: CASSEGGSPWHNEQFF
size: few; D: .; length: 13; V: TRBV15; J: TRBJ1-4; DNA: TGTGCCATCCGGGGTATGGCTAATGAAAAACTGTTTTTT; CDR3: CAIRGMANEKLFF
size: .; D: .; length: 14; V: TRBV7-9; J: TRBJ1-2; DNA: TGTGCCAGCAGCCCACGTGACAGGAACTATGGCTACACCTTC; CDR3: CASSPRDRNYGYTF
size: .; D: TRBD2; length: 17; V: TRBV5-1; J: TRBJ2-1; DNA: TGCGCCAGCAGCTTCGAGCCGCTAGCGGGAGGGTACAATGAGCAGTTCTTC; CDR3: CASSFEPLAGGYNEQFF
size: .; D: .; length: 16; V: TRBV9; J: TRBJ2-1; DNA: TGTGCCAGCAGCGTAGGCGGGGGCAACTCCTACAATGAGCAGTTCTTC; CDR3: CASSVGGGNSYNEQFF
size: .; D: TRBD1; length: 14; V: TRBV12-5; J: TRBJ1-1; DNA: TGTGCTAGTGGTTTGGGACAGGGGGCTCTAGGAGCTTTCTTT; CDR3: CASGLGQGALGAFF
size: .; D: TRBD2; length: 16; V: TRBV11-3; J: TRBJ2-7; DNA: TGTGCCAGCAGCTTAGATCCACCGGGACTAGCGGGCGAGCAGTACTTC; CDR3: CASSLDPPGLAGEQYF
size: .; D: .; length: 14; V: TRBV7-2; J: TRBJ2-7; DNA: TGTGCCAGCAGCCAATACACAGACACCTACGAGCAGTACTTC; CDR3: CASSQYTDTYEQYF
size: .; D: .; length: 13; V: TRBV18; J: TRBJ2-1; DNA: TGTGCCAGCTCAGACGTCCTGTCCAATGAGCAGTTCTTC; CDR3: CASSDVLSNEQFF
size: .; D: .; length: 17; V: TRBV7-8; J: TRBJ2-7; DNA: TGTGCCAGCAGCTTTCACGCGTCAGGGATGGCAAGCTACGAGCAGTACTTC; CDR3: CASSFHASGMASYEQYF
size: .; D: .; length: 11; V: TRBV12-5; J: TRBJ2-3; DNA: TGTGCTAGTGGTCAGGGCCTTGCGCAGTATTTT; CDR3: CASGQGLAQYF
size: .; D: .; length: 15; V: TRBV2; J: TRBJ2-2; DNA: TGTGCCAGCACCGGGACGAGAGCGAACACCGGGGAGCTGTTTTTT; CDR3: CASTGTRANTGELFF
size: .; D: TRBD1; length: 14; V: TRBV10-3; J: TRBJ2-7; DNA: TGTGCCATCAGTCCGGGACAGGGGGCCTACGAGCAGTACTTC; CDR3: CAISPGQGAYEQYF
size: .; D: .; length: 16; V: TRBV7-9; J: TRBJ2-1; DNA: TGTGCCAGCAGTGAAGGGTCCTGGGGGGGCCGAGATGAGCAGTTCTTC; CDR3: CASSEGSWGGRDEQFF
size: .; D: .; length: 14; V: TRBV28; J: TRBJ1-1; DNA: TGTGCCAGCAGCACCCACAGAAGGAGGACTGAAGCTTTCTTT; CDR3: CASSTHRRRTEAFF
size: few; D: .; length: 13; V: TRBV12-3/TRBV12-4; J: TRBJ2-2; DNA: TGTGCCATCCGCGGACGGAACACCGGGGAGCTGTTTTTT; CDR3: CAIRGRNTGELFF
size: .; D: .; length: 14; V: TRBV2; J: TRBJ2-1; DNA: TGTGCCCAGCAGTGGGGGGGCGGGTACAATGAGCAGTTCTTC; CDR3: CAQQWGGGYNEQFF
size: many; D: .; length: 13; V: TRBV7-2; J: TRBJ2-3; DNA: TGTGCCAGCAGCCGACATGCCACAGATACGCAGTATTTT; CDR3: CASSRHATDTQYF
size: .; D: TRBD1; length: 16; V: TRBV6-2/TRBV6-3; J: TRBJ1-5; DNA: TGTGCCAGCAGTCCCGGGACAGGGGTCGGGTATCAGCCCCAGCATTTT; CDR3: CASSPGTGVGYQPQHF
size: few; D: TRBD1; length: 18; V: TRBV11-3; J: TRBJ1-3; DNA: TGTGCCAGCAGCTTAGGAGGACAGGGGGAGTTCTCTGGAAACACCATATATTTT; CDR3: CASSLGGQGEFSGNTIYF
size: few; D: .; length: 15; V: TRBV6-6; J: TRBJ1-4; DNA: TGTGCCAGCAGTTACTCGTCGATGGAAAGGGAAAAACTGTTTTTT; CDR3: CASSYSSMEREKLFF
size: many; D: .; length: 15; V: TRBV7-2; J: TRBJ2-7; DNA: TGTGCCAGCAGCTTAGTAGGGGGAGTTTCCTACGAGCAGTACTTC; CDR3: CASSLVGGVSYEQYF
size: .; D: .; length: 14; V: TRBV3-1; J: TRBJ1-5; DNA: TGTGCCAGCAGCCAAGGGGCGGAGGATCAGCCCCAGCATTTT; CDR3: CASSQGAEDQPQHF
size: .; D: .; length: 12; V: TRBV20-1; J: TRBJ1-3; DNA: TGCAGTGCTACCCCAGAGGGAAACACCATATATTTT; CDR3: CSATPEGNTIYF
size: .; D: TRBD2; length: 15; V: TRBV19; J: TRBJ2-1; DNA: TGTGCCAGTAGTACGGGCGGGGGGGCCTACAATGAGCAGTTCTTC; CDR3: CASSTGGGAYNEQFF
size: few; D: .; length: 12; V: TRBV10-3; J: TRBJ2-3; DNA: TGTGCCACTAGGGGTGGCACAGATACGCAGTATTTT; CDR3: CATRGGTDTQYF
size: .; D: .; length: 13; V: TRBV2; J: TRBJ1-2; DNA: TGTGCCAGCAGTGACGGCAGAGACTATGGCTACACCTTC; CDR3: CASSDGRDYGYTF
size: .; D: .; length: 14; V: TRBV6-1; J: TRBJ2-1; DNA: TGTGCCAGCAGACTAGACAGCCTCTACAATGAGCAGTTCTTC; CDR3: CASRLDSLYNEQFF
size: .; D: .; length: 12; V: TRBV19; J: TRBJ2-5; DNA: TGTGCCAGTAGTATAGATTTGGAGACCCAGTACTTC; CDR3: CASSIDLETQYF
size: once; D: .; length: 14; V: TRBV5-4; J: TRBJ2-5; DNA: TGTGCCAGCAGCTACCCCGACGGGCAAGAGACCCAGTACTTC; CDR3: CASSYPDGQETQYF
size: .; D: TRBD1; length: 15; V: TRBV7-8; J: TRBJ2-7; DNA: TGTGCCAGCAGCCTGGGACAGGGGAACCTCTACGAGCAGTACTTC; CDR3: CASSLGQGNLYEQYF
size: few; D: TRBD2; length: 14; V: TRBV20-1; J: TRBJ2-5; DNA: TGCAGTGCTAGAAGGGGACTAGCTGAAGAGACCCAGTACTTC; CDR3: CSARRGLAEETQYF
size: .; D: TRBD1; length: 15; V: TRBV4-1; J: TRBJ1-6; DNA: TGCGCCAGCAGCATAACAGGGGTGGGGGGTTCACCCCTCCACTTT; CDR3: CASSITGVGGSPLHF
size: .; D: .; length: 15; V: TRBV5-1; J: TRBJ1-1; DNA: TGCGCCAGCAGCTCAAGCCCGGATGCTTGGACTGAAGCTTTCTTT; CDR3: CASSSSPDAWTEAFF
size: few; D: .; length: 15; V: TRBV11-1; J: TRBJ1-4; DNA: TGTGCCAGCAGCTTATGGGCAGGCGATAATGAAAAACTGTTTTTT; CDR3: CASSLWAGDNEKLFF
size: few; D: .; length: 14; V: TRBV7-2; J: TRBJ1-6; DNA: TGTGCCAGCAGCTTATCCAGCAATAATTCACCCCTCCACTTT; CDR3: CASSLSSNNSPLHF
size: .; D: .; length: 13; V: TRBV10-3; J: TRBJ2-5; DNA: TGTGCCATCAGTGACCGGGTCCTAGAGACCCAGTACTTC; CDR3: CAISDRVLETQYF
size: .; D: .; length: 14; V: TRBV7-8; J: TRBJ1-1; DNA: TGTGCCAGCAGCTTACTCAGAGGGGGGACTGAAGCTTTCTTT; CDR3: CASSLLRGGTEAFF
size: few; D: TRBD1; length: 15; V: TRBV5-4; J: TRBJ1-4; DNA: TGTGCCAGCAGCCCCACGACAGGGACTAATGAAAAACTGTTTTTT; CDR3: CASSPTTGTNEKLFF
size: .; D: .; length: 13; V: TRBV28; J: TRBJ1-1; DNA: TGTGCCAGCAGTTCGATAAACAGGGTTGAAGCTTTCTTT; CDR3: CASSSINRVEAFF
size: once; D: .; length: 13; V: TRBV2; J: TRBJ2-7; DNA: TGTGCCAGCAGTGAAGCCCTCGATTACGAGCAGTACTTC; CDR3: CASSEALDYEQYF
size: many; D: .; length: 12; V: TRBV11-2; J: TRBJ2-1; DNA: TGTGCCAGCAGCTCCCCAGGCAGTGAGCAGTTCTTC; CDR3: CASSSPGSEQFF
size: .; D: .; length: 14; V: TRBV6-1; J: TRBJ1-5; DNA: TGTGCCACTTTCGGGGACACTATCGGACAGCCCCAGCATTTT; CDR3: CATFGDTIGQPQHF
size: many; D: TRBD2; length: 16; V: TRBV7-2; J: TRBJ2-5; DNA: TGTGCCAGCAGTAGAGCGGGGGGACCACCACAAGAGACCCAGTACTTC; CDR3: CASSRAGGPPQETQYF
size: .; D: .; length: 13; V: TRBV30; J: TRBJ2-5; DNA: TGTGCCTGGGGCCAGGGTCCCCAAGAGACCCAGTACTTC; CDR3: CAWGQGPQETQYF
size: .; D: .; length: 15; V: TRBV7-9; J: TRBJ2-2; DNA: TGTGCCAGCAGCTTAGAAGCGGCCGAAGCTGGGGAGCTGTTTTTT; CDR3: CASSLEAAEAGELFF
size: .; D: .; length: 14; V: TRBV20-1; J: TRBJ2-2; DNA: TGCAGTTCACAAAGGGGTGGGAACACCGGGGAGCTGTTTTTT; CDR3: CSSQRGGNTGELFF
size: .; D: .; length: 15; V: TRBV6-1; J: TRBJ2-3; DNA: TGTGCCAGCAGTGGGGCTAGCGAGAGTACAGATACGCAGTATTTT; CDR3: CASSGASESTDTQYF
size: few; D: .; length: 16; V: TRBV6-2/TRBV6-3; J: TRBJ2-5; DNA: TGTGCCAGCACTACCGACCGGATTGGGGCAGGGGAGACCCAGTACTTC; CDR3: CASTTDRIGAGETQYF
size: .; D: TRBD2; length: 12; V: TRBV7-2; J: TRBJ2-1; DNA: TGTGCCAGCAGCCCAAGACTAGCGGTGCAGTTCTTC; CDR3: CASSPRLAVQFF
size: .; D: .; length: 12; V: TRBV7-9; J: TRBJ1-5; DNA: TGTGCCAGCACCAGTTCGGTTGGGCCCCAGCATTTT; CDR3: CASTSSVGPQHF